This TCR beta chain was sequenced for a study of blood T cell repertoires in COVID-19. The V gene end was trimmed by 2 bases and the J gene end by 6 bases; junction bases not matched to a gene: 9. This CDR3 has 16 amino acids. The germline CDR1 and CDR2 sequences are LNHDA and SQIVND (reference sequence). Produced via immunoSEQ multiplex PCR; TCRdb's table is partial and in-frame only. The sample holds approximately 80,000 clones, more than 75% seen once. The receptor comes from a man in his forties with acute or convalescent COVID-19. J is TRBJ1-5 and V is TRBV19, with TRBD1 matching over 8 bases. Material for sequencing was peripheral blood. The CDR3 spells CASSIRRGQGAQPQHF. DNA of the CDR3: TGTGCCAGTAGTATAAGGCGAGGACAGGGTGCTCAGCCCCAGCATTTT.